These 24 T cell receptor beta chains originate from one sample sequenced in a study of blood T cell repertoires in COVID-19 (dated by TCRdb to 2020 to 2022). Library preparation employed the immunoSEQ multiplex PCR assay. Not all clones reach the TCRdb copy of this immuneACCESS table, which keeps in-frame sequences only. Checked studies attribute under half of the gap to unresolved V genes and leave the rest unexplained. A total of approximately 300,000 clones appear in this sample, roughly 84% of them only once. 1% of the sample is held by the ten biggest clonotypes. The specimen was peripheral blood. Receptors were obtained from a man aged 50-59 years with active or convalescent COVID-19.

The chain joins TRBV6-1 to TRBJ2-1, with 10 bases identical to TRBD2. CDR3 length: 15 residues. Germline CDR1 is MNHNS and CDR2 is SASEGT. Germline trimming cut 3 bases from V and 7 bases from J; bases unmatched to any gene: 6. The DNA of the CDR3 is TGTGCCAGCAGTGAGCAAGCGGGGGGGCCGAATGAGCAGTTCTTC. Translation gives CASSEQAGGPNEQFF.

This chain uses TRBV5-1 with TRBJ1-3; perhaps TRBD1 as D (5 bases). The CDR3 length is 15 residues. CDR1 and CDR2 from the germline V gene are SGHRS and YFSETQ. With 4 bases removed from V and 4 bases from J, the gap between germline ends came to 15 bases. DNA for the CDR3: TGCGCCAGCAGCCCTACAGGACCTGAGGGAAACACCATATATTTT. It translates to CASSPTGPEGNTIYF. Using reference TRBV5-1 and TRBJ1-3 for the parts outside the CDR3, the full variable domain is KAGVTQTPRYLIKTRGQQVTLSCSPISGHRSVSWYQQTPGQGLQFLFEYFSETQRNKGNFPGRFSGRQFSNSRSEMNVSTLELGDSALYLCASSPTGPEGNTIYFGEGSWLTVV.

This chain joins TRBV11-1 and TRBJ2-1, with 9 bases that match TRBD1. CDR1 is SGHAT, CDR2 FQDESV, per germline (reference sequence). V trimming: 4 bases; J trimming: 9 bases; junction bases outside the gene matches: 10. This CDR3 spans 15 amino acids. The CDR3 region is CASSSGTGRISEQFF. DNA of the CDR3: TGTGCCAGCAGCTCCGGGACAGGGAGGATCTCTGAGCAGTTCTTC.

The chain combines TRBV7-6 with TRBJ2-3; 9 positions match TRBD2. CDR1 and CDR2 (germline): SGHVS, FNYEAQ. V was pared by 4 bases and J by 5 bases, with 13 bases of the junction left unmatched. CDR3 length: 17 residues. CDR3 in DNA: TGTGCCAGCAGCTCGCGCGGGAGTAGCGGGGGCGGAGATACGCAGTATTTT. Residues: CASSSRGSSGGGDTQYF. Supplemented by reference TRBV7-6 and TRBJ2-3, the full variable domain reads GAGVSQSPRYKVTKRGQDVALRCDPISGHVSLYWYRQALGQGPEFLTYFNYEAQQDKSGLPNDRFSAERPEGSISTLTIQRTEQRDSAMYRCASSSRGSSGGGDTQYFGPGTRLTVL.

This clone appeared a single time. The chain carries TRBV7-9 and TRBJ2-7, with 8 bases lining up with TRBD2. The CDR3 consists of 14 residues. Germline V CDR1 and CDR2: SEHNR, FQNEAQ (reference sequence). The J segment lost 7 bases and the V segment lost 4 bases, leaving 9 bases of the junction unmatched. Here the CDR3 reads CASSSPGLAKEQYF. As DNA, the CDR3 is TGTGCCAGCAGCTCACCCGGACTAGCAAAGGAGCAGTACTTC. Full variable domain (outside the CDR3, taken from reference TRBV7-9 and TRBJ2-7): DTGVSQNPRHKITKRGQNVTFRCDPISEHNRLYWYRQTLGQGPEFLTYFQNEAQLEKSRLLSDRFSAERPKGSFSTLEIQRTEQGDSAMYLCASSSPGLAKEQYFGPGTRLTVT.

The chain joins TRBV11-2 to TRBJ2-1; 9 positions agree with TRBD2. The CDR3 totals 15 residues. With 3 bases clipped from V and 6 bases from J, the junction kept 6 bases outside the gene matches. The germline V gene has CDR1 SGHAT and CDR2 FQNNGV. The CDR3 region has the DNA TGTGCCAGCAGCTTTTTTGGCGGGGGGGCCAATGAGCAGTTCTTC. This gives the protein CASSFFGGGANEQFF.

V usage is TRBV4-3 and J usage is TRBJ2-5, with D tentatively TRBD2 (6 bases). The length of the CDR3 is 14 residues. V was shortened by 0 bases and J by 4 bases, with 9 bases between the two germline ends. The V gene's germline CDR1 is LGHNA and CDR2 YSLEER. CDR3 nucleotides: TGCGCCAGCAGCCAAGAAATCGGGAGAGAGACCCAGTACTTC. Amino acids: CASSQEIGRETQYF.

As for this clone: Different DNA sequences within this sample yield the same CDR3. The J gene is TRBJ1-1, the V gene TRBV9; D gene ambiguous. The ends were cut back, 1 base at V and 0 bases at J, with 4 bases in the middle. Germline CDR1 reads SGDLS; CDR2 reads YYNGEE. This CDR3 is built from 13 residues. The CDR3, as DNA: TGTGCCAGCAGCGTACAGGTGAACACTGAAGCTTTCTTT. Its translation is CASSVQVNTEAFF.

The V gene is TRBV7-9, the J gene TRBJ2-2; 8 bases map to TRBD2. Trimming cost V 10 bases and J 0 bases; bases outside gene matches: 4. Germline V CDR1 and CDR2: SEHNR, FQNEAQ (reference sequence). The CDR3 length is 14 residues. CDR3 residues: CATSLAANTGELFF. DNA of the CDR3: TGTGCCACTTCACTAGCGGCGAACACCGGGGAGCTGTTTTTT.

The V call is TRBV6-4, the J call TRBJ1-2; D is unclear. V shed 5 bases and J shed 1 base, with 17 bases lying between them. The CDR3 is 16 amino acids. The V gene's germline CDR1 is MRHNA and CDR2 SNTAGT. The CDR3 region has the DNA TGTGCCAGCAGTAATACTTTCCAGACGGGTAACTATGGCTACACCTTC. It yields the protein CASSNTFQTGNYGYTF.

This clone was detected a few times. The chain is built from TRBV28 and TRBJ2-1; a weak D match, TRBD1 (6 bases). Trimming took 7 bases from V and 10 from J, leaving 17 bases between them. Germline CDR1 MDHEN, CDR2 SYDVKM. The CDR3 loop spans 13 amino acids. This CDR3 reads CASTPGRQAEQFF. In DNA form, the CDR3 reads TGTGCCAGCACTCCCGGCAGACAGGCAGAGCAGTTCTTC. Full variable domain (outside the CDR3, taken from reference TRBV28 and TRBJ2-1): DVKVTQSSRYLVKRTGEKVFLECVQDMDHENMFWYRQDPGLGLRLIYFSYDVKMKEKGDIPEGYSVSREKKERFSLILESASTNQTSMYLCASTPGRQAEQFFGPGTRLTVL.

The chain uses TRBV6-5 and TRBJ1-6, with D perhaps TRBD1 (6 bases). This CDR3 has 14 residues. Germline CDR1 MNHEY, CDR2 SVGAGI. The V end lost 9 bases, the J end lost 0 bases, and 9 bases lay between the germline ends. CDR3 amino acids: CASQGSSYNSPLHF. The CDR3 nucleotides read TGTGCCAGTCAGGGGAGCTCCTATAATTCACCCCTCCACTTT.

CDR3 coding DNA: TGTGCCAGCAGCTCCACAGGGGGCACGCAGTATTTT. Its protein product is CASSSTGGTQYF. This chain links TRBV7-2 with TRBJ2-3; TRBD1 matches at 9 bases. The CDR3 has 12 amino acids. V lost 4 bases and J lost 9; bases outside the gene matches: 2. The germline gives CDR1 SGHTA, CDR2 FQGNSA.

The chain uses TRBV7-9 and TRBJ2-7, with D maybe TRBD2 (5 bases). Germline CDR1 reads SEHNR; CDR2 reads FQNEAQ (reference sequence). Between the trimmed V and J ends, which lost 4 bases and 2 bases, there was a span of 12 bases. The CDR3 has 14 residues. This CDR3 reads CASSSRRATYEQYF. CDR3 nucleotides: TGTGCCAGCAGCTCGCGGCGGGCGACCTACGAGCAGTACTTC.

The V and J genes are TRBV6-5 and TRBJ1-5; D is unclear. Trimming removed 2 bases from V and 5 bases from J, with 10 bases in between. The germline V gene has CDR1 MNHEY and CDR2 SVGAGI. This CDR3 has 14 residues. CDR3 sequence (DNA): TGTGCCAGCAGTTACAGAGGTCCATATCAGCCCCAGCATTTT. It is translated as CASSYRGPYQPQHF.

The rearrangement joins TRBV5-6 to TRBJ2-1; D is unclear. CDR1 and CDR2 (germline): SGHDT, YYEEEE. The CDR3 sequence is 11 residues long. The germline V and J ends were trimmed by 2 bases and 14 bases, with 11 bases remaining between them. The DNA for the CDR3 is TGTGCCAGCAGCTTAGAGTTCATAGAGTTCTTC. Protein product: CASSLEFIEFF.

This clone has a single count. This chain connects TRBV18 to TRBJ1-2, with 7 bases that match TRBD1. The V gene end was trimmed by 5 bases and the J gene end by 4 bases; junction bases not matched to a gene: 7. CDR3 length: 14 amino acids. Germline CDR1 KGHSH, CDR2 LQKENI. DNA of the CDR3: TGTGCCAGCTCAAGCAACAGGGGCGGCTATGGCTACACCTTC. It yields the protein CASSSNRGGYGYTF.

The chain joins TRBV6-2 or TRBV6-3 to TRBJ2-6; the match to TRBD2 covers 16 bases. CDR1 MNHEY and CDR2 SVGEGT come from the germline V gene. Germline trimming cut 5 bases from V and 3 bases from J; bases unmatched to any gene: 7. There are 19 residues in the CDR3. Here the CDR3 DNA reads TGTGCCAGCAGTCCGGGACTAGCGGGGGGGCTCTATGGGGCCAACGTCCTGACTTTC. This sequence encodes CASSPGLAGGLYGANVLTF.

The chain employs TRBV11-2 and TRBJ2-2, with TRBD2 as a possible D gene (5 bases). V was pared by 5 bases and J by 3 bases, with 13 bases between. Germline lookup yields CDR1 SGHAT and CDR2 FQNNGV. The CDR3 spans 15 residues. The CDR3 DNA reads as TGTGCCAGCAGCCCGCGGGCTGTAGACACCGGGGAGCTGTTTTTT. It codes for CASSPRAVDTGELFF.

This chain uses TRBV4-1 with TRBJ1-5; D remains ambiguous. The V and J ends lost 1 base and 1 base respectively, with 11 bases between them. From germline, CDR1 is MGHRA and CDR2 YSYEKL. The CDR3 is 16 amino acids. As DNA, the CDR3 is TGCGCCAGCAGCCAAGCCGAGGGATCGAGCAATCAGCCCCAGCATTTT. Encoded protein: CASSQAEGSSNQPQHF.

A single count supports this clone. V gene TRBV30 combines with J gene TRBJ2-4; D remains ambiguous. V lost 7 bases and J lost 3, with 13 bases in between. Germline V gives CDR1 GTSNPN, CDR2 SVGIG (reference sequence). This CDR3 has 13 amino acids. In DNA form, the CDR3 reads TGTGCCTCTTTACCCCTAGGCAAAAACATTCAGTACTTC. It encodes CASLPLGKNIQYF. The full variable domain, its missing parts supplied by reference TRBV30 and TRBJ2-4, is SQTIHQWPATLVQPVGSPLSLECTVEGTSNPNLYWYRQAAGRGLQLLFYSVGIGQISSEVPQNLSASRPQDRQFILSSKKLLLSDSGFYLCASLPLGKNIQYFGAGTRLSVL.

The V and J genes are TRBV5-6 and TRBJ1-2; 7 bases line up with TRBD1. V lost 3 bases to trimming and J lost 4 bases; unmatched junction nucleotides: 3. The CDR3 has 13 amino acids. Germline V gene sequence: CDR1 SGHDT, CDR2 YYEEEE. Written as DNA, the CDR3 is TGTGCCAGCAGCTCCGACAGGGTCTATGGCTACACCTTC. It is translated as CASSSDRVYGYTF.

In DNA form, the CDR3 reads TGTGCCAGCAGCCAAGGGACAGTCTCCTACAATGAGCAGTTCTTC. Protein product: CASSQGTVSYNEQFF. The V and J genes are TRBV5-4 and TRBJ2-1; 7 bases map to TRBD1. The germline V gene has CDR1 SGHNT and CDR2 YYREEE (reference sequence). The V and J ends lost 4 bases and 0 bases, in that order; junction bases with no gene match: 4. The CDR3 extends over 15 amino acids.

V usage is TRBV18 and J usage is TRBJ1-1; D remains unclear. V lost 4 bases and J lost 1, with 13 bases in between. Germline assignment: CDR1 KGHSH and CDR2 LQKENI. The CDR3 is 15 amino acids. CDR3 region: CASSLGSAGNTEAFF. The CDR3 bases are TGTGCCAGCTCACTCGGATCGGCGGGGAACACTGAAGCTTTCTTT.